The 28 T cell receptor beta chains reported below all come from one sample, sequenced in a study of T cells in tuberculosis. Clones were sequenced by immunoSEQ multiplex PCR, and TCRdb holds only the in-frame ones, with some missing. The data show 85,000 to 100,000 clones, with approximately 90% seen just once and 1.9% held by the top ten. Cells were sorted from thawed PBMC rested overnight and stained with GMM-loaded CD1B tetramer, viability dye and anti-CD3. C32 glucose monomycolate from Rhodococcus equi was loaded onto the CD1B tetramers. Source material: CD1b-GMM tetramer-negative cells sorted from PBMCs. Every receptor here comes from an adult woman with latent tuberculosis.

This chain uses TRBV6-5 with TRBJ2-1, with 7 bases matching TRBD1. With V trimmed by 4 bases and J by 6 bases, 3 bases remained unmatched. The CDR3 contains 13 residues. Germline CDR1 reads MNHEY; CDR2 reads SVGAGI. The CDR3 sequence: CASSSTGINEQFF. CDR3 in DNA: TGTGCCAGCAGTTCGACAGGGATCAATGAGCAGTTCTTC.

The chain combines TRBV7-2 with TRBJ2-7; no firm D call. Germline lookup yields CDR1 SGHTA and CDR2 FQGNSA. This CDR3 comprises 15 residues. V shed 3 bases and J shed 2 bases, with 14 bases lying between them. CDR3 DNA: TGTGCCAGCAGCTTGTGGGCAAATGGCCCCTACGAGCAGTACGTC. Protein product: CASSLWANGPYEQYV.

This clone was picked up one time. Written as DNA, the CDR3 is TGTGCCAGCAGGGCGAGCGGGGGGGCAGGTCCTGAGCAGTTCTTC. Protein: CASRASGGAGPEQFF. The chain has TRBV6-5 and TRBJ2-1, with 10 positions matching TRBD2. The ends lost 6 bases at V and 9 bases at J; junction bases unmatched: 11. This CDR3 has 15 amino acids. Germline-derived CDR1 and CDR2 are MNHEY and SVGAGI.

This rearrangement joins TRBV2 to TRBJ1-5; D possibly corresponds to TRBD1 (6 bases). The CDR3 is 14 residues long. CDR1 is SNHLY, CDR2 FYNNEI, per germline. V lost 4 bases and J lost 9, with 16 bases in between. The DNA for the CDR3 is TGTGCCAGCAGTGCAGGTGGCGGGGGGCGGCCCCAGCATTTT. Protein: CASSAGGGGRPQHF.

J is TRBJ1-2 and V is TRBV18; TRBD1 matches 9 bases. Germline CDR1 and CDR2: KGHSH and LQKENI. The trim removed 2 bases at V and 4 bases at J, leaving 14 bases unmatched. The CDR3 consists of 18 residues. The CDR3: CASSPKATGGNLIYGYTF. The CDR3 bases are TGTGCCAGCTCACCAAAGGCGACAGGGGGTAATCTAATCTATGGCTACACCTTC.

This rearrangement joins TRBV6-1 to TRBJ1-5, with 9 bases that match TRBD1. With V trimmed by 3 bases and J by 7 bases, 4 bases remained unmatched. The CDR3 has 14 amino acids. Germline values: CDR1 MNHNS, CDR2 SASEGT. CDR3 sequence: CASSEGQGRQPQHF. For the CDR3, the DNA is TGTGCCAGCAGTGAGGGACAGGGAAGACAGCCCCAGCATTTT.

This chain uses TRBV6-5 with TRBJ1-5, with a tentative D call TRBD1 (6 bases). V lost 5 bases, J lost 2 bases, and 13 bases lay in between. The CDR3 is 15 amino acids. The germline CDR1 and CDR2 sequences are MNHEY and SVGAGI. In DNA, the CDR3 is TGTGCCAGCAGTGTCAGGGGTCTTGGCAATCAGCCCCAGCATTTT. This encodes CASSVRGLGNQPQHF.

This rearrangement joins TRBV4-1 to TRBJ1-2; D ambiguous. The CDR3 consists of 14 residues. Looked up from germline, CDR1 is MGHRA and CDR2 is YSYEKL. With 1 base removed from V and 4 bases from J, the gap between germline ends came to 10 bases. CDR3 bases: TGCGCCAGCAGCCAAGGTGGCTCTTTCTATGGCTACACCTTC. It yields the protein CASSQGGSFYGYTF.

The CDR3 protein is CASSPDPPTGGRRETQYF. In nucleotides, the CDR3 is TGTGCCAGTAGTCCTGACCCCCCGACAGGGGGCAGGAGAGAGACCCAGTACTTC. The rearrangement uses TRBV19 and TRBJ2-5; 10 nucleotides align to TRBD1. The CDR3 is 18 amino acids. Germline V gives CDR1 LNHDA, CDR2 SQIVND (reference sequence). V shed 5 bases and J 4 bases; nucleotides not matched to a gene: 16.

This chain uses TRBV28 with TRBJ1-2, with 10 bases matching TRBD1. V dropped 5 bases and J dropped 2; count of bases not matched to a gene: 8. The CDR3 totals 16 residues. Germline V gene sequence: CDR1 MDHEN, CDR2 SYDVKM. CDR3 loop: CASSTGTGVFNYGYTF. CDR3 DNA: TGTGCCAGCAGTACCGGGACAGGGGTTTTCAACTATGGCTACACCTTC.

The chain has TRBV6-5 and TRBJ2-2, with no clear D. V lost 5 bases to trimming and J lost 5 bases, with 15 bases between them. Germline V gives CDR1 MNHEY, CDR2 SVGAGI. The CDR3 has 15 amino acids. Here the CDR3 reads CASSRFGQRTGELFF. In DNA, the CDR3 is TGTGCCAGCAGTCGGTTCGGTCAACGGACCGGGGAGCTGTTTTTT.

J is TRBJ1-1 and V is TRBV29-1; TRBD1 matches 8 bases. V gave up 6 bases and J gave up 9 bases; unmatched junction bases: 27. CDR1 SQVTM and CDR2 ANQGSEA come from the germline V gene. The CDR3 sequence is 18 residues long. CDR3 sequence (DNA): TGCAGCGTCACGGGGGCTGCGGGAAAGGACGGAAGGACAGGGCAAGCTTTCTTT. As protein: CSVTGAAGKDGRTGQAFF. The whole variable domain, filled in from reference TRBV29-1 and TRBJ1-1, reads SAVISQKPSRDICQRGTSLTIQCQVDSQVTMMFWYRQQPGQSLTLIATANQGSEATYESGFVIDKFPISRPNLTFSTLTVSNMSPEDSSIYLCSVTGAAGKDGRTGQAFFGQGTRLTVV.

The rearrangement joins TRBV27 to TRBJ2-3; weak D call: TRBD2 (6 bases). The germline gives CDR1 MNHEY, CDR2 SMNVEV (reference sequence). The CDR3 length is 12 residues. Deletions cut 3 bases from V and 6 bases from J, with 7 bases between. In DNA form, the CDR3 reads TGTGCCAGCAGTTTTCGGGGGGATACGCAGTATTTT. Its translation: CASSFRGDTQYF.

This chain's CDR3 is CASRAGDYGYTF. In DNA form, the CDR3 reads TGCGCCAGCAGGGCAGGGGACTATGGCTACACCTTC. The chain uses TRBV5-1 and TRBJ1-2, with TRBD1 as a possible D gene (6 bases). Trimming removed 5 bases at V and 3 bases at J, with 8 bases between. The CDR3 covers 12 residues. Germline V gene lookup returns CDR1 SGHRS and CDR2 YFSETQ.

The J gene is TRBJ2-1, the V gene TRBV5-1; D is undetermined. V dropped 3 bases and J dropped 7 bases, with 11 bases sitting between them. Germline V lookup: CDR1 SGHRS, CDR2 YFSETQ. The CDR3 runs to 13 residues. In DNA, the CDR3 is TGCGCCAGCAGCTCCGCCGGGTTTAATGAGCAGTTCTTC. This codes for CASSSAGFNEQFF.

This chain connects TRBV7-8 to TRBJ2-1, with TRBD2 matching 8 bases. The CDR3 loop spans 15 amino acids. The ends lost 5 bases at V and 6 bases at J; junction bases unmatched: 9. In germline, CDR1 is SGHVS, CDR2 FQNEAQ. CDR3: CASSPRGAAGNEQFF. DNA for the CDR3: TGTGCCAGCAGCCCGCGGGGGGCCGCGGGCAATGAGCAGTTCTTC.

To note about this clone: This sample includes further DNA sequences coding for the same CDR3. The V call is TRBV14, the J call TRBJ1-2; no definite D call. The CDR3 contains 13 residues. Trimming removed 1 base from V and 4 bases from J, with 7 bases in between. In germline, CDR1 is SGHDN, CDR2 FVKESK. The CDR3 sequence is CASSQGLIYGYTF. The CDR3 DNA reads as TGTGCCAGCAGCCAAGGACTGATCTATGGCTACACCTTC.

CDR3 sequence reads: CASSLGPQGIQETQYF. Written as DNA, the CDR3 is TGTGCCAGCAGCTTGGGACCACAGGGAATCCAAGAGACCCAGTACTTC. The chain employs TRBV5-6 and TRBJ2-5; D possibly corresponds to TRBD1 (6 bases). The CDR3 consists of 16 residues. Trimming stripped 0 bases from V and 1 base from J, with 13 bases between. The germline V gene encodes CDR1 SGHDT and CDR2 YYEEEE.

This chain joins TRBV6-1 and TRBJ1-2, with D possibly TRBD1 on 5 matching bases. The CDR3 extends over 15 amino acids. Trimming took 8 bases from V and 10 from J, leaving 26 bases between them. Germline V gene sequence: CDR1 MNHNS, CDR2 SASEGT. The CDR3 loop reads CASAHRGGAFALYTF. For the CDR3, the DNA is TGTGCCAGCGCTCACCGGGGGGGAGCATTCGCCCTCTACACCTTC.

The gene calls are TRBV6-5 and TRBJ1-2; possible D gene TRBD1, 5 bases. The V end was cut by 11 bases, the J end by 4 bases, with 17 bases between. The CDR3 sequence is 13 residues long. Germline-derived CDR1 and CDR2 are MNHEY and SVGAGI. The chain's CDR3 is CAAVGAAGYGYTF. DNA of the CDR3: TGTGCCGCAGTTGGGGCGGCCGGCTATGGCTACACCTTC.

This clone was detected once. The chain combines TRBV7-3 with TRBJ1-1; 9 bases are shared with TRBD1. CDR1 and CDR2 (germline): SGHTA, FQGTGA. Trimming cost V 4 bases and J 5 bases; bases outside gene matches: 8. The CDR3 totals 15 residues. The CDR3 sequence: CASSSTGGRGTEAFF. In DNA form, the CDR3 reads TGTGCCAGCAGCTCTACAGGGGGCCGGGGAACTGAAGCTTTCTTT.

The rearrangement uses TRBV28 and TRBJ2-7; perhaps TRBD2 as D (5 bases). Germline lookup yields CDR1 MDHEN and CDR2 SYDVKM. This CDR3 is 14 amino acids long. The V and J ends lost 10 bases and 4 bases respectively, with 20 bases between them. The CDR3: CATISGGGFYEQYV. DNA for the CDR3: TGTGCCACCATCAGCGGAGGAGGTTTTTACGAGCAGTACGTC.

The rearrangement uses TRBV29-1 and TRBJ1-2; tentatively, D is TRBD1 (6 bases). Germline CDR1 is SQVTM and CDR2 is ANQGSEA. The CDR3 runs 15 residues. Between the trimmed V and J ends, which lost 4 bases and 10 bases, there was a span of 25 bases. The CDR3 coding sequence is TGCAGCGTTGGCGGGGGGCAGGGGCGCTCTACCCCCTACACCTTC. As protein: CSVGGGQGRSTPYTF.

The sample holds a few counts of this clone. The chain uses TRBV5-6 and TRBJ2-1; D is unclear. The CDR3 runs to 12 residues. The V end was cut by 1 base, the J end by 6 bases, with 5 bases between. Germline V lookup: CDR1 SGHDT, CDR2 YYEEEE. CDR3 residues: CASSLSSNEQFF. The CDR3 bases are TGTGCCAGCAGCTTGTCTTCCAATGAGCAGTTCTTC.

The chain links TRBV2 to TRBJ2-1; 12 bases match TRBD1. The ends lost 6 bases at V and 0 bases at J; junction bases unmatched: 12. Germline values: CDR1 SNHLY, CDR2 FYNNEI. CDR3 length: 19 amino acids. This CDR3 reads CASRALRGQGAFSYNEQFF. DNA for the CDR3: TGTGCCAGCAGGGCCCTCCGGGGACAGGGGGCATTCTCCTACAATGAGCAGTTCTTC.

The CDR3 loop reads CAWTGGGSNQPQHF. The CDR3 nucleotides read TGTGCCTGGACCGGGGGAGGTAGCAATCAGCCCCAGCATTTT. The chain carries TRBV30 and TRBJ1-5; D might be TRBD1 (5 bases). V was shortened by 4 bases and J by 0 bases, with 10 bases between the two germline ends. CDR1 is GTSNPN, CDR2 SVGIG, per germline (reference sequence). This CDR3 region has 14 residues.

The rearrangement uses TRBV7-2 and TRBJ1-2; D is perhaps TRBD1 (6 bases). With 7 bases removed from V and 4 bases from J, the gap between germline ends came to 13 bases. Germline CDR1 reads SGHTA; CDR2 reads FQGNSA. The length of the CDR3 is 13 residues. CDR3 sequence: CASNTQGTYGYTF. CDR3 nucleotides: TGTGCCAGCAATACCCAGGGGACCTATGGCTACACCTTC.

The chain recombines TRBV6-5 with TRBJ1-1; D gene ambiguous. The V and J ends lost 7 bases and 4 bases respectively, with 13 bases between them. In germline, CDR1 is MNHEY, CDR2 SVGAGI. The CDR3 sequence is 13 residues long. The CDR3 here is CASTGEGPTEAFF. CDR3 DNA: TGTGCCAGCACCGGCGAGGGTCCCACTGAAGCTTTCTTT.